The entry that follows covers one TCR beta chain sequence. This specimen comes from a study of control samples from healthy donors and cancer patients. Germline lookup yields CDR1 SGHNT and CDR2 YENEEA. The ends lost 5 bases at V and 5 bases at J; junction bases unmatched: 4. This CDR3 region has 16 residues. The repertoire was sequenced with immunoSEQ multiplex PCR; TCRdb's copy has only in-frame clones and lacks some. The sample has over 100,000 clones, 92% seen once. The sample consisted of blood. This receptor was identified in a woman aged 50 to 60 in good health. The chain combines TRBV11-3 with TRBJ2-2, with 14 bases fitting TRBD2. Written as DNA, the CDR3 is TGTGCCAGCAGCGCTGGGACTAGCGGGGGAACCGGGGAGCTGTTTTTT. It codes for CASSAGTSGGTGELFF.